Given below is one T cell receptor beta chain in context. This entry is derived from a study of blood T cell repertoires in COVID-19. Study-level background: From T cells, B-cell-depleted T cells, or PBMCs came the material, which was cDNA or gDNA.

The CDR3 covers 15 residues. In the original analysis: Researchers report that nucleated cell counts were estimated from reference gene primer amplification. Data came from immunoSEQ multiplex PCR; TCRdb stores just in-frame clones and leaves some out. V, J and clone size derive from that table, while D and trimming were established from the DNA sequence. The data hold roughly 200,000 clones, with 85% to 90% observed a single time. The source of this sequence is a person aged 65-85 years with COVID-19, enrolled during active disease. The rearrangement joins TRBV21-1 to TRBJ2-7; no DNA check was done on the table's D call, TRBD2. TRBV21-1 is an annotated pseudogene. Sequences were obtained from peripheral blood. In DNA form, the CDR3 reads TGTGCCAGCACCCATAGGTCGGGGAGCTCCTACGAGCAGTACTTC. This sequence encodes CASTHRSGSSYEQYF.